This T cell receptor beta chain was observed in a study of Tregs in tolerant kidney transplant recipients. The study, taken as a whole, reports: Biological reproducibility was not directly addressed, but technical replication error appeared minimal.

Regarding this clone: Its specificity is unknown.

Germline V CDR1 and CDR2: LNHNV, YYDKDF (reference sequence). The CDR3 totals 13 residues. J lost 6 bases, V lost 8 bases, and 5 bases had no gene match. Mixed chimerism was transient after nonmyeloablative marrow transplants from related graft donors. Produced via immunoSEQ multiplex PCR; TCRdb's table is partial and in-frame only. In the table there are about 55,000 clones, about nine tenths of which are singletons. The rearrangement links TRBV15 to TRBJ2-1; 9 bases match TRBD2. The sequencing here drew on CD8+ T cells from blood (PBMCs), taken 24 months after the transplant. The sequence derives from a human patient who received a combined kidney and bone marrow transplant. Some T cells may be transferred from the graft donor. The CDR3, as DNA: TGTGCCACCGGGATAGCGGGAGTCAATGAGCAGTTCTTC. It specifies CATGIAGVNEQFF.